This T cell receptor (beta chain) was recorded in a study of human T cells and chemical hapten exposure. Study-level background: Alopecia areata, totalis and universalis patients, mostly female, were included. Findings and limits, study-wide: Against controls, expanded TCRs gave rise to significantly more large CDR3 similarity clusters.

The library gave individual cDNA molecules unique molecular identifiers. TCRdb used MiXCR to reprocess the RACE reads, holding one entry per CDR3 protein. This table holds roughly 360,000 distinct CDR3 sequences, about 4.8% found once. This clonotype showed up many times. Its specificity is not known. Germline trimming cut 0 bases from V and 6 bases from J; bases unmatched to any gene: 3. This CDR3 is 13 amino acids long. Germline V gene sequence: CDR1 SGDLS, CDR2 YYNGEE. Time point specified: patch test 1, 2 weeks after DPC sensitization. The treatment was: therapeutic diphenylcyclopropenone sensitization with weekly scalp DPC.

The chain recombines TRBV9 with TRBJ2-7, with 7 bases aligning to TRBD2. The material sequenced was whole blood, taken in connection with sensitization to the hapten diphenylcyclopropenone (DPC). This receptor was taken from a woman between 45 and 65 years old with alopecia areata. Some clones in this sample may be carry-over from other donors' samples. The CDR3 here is CASSVGGGGEQYF. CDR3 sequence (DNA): TGTGCCAGCAGCGTAGGCGGGGGAGGCGAGCAGTACTTC.